The rows below give T cell receptor beta chains drawn from one sample of a study of T-cell reconstitution after alpha-beta-depleted transplantation in children. TCRdb fed the PCR reads into MiXCR, producing one record per CDR3 protein. The sample carries fewer than 350,000 distinct CDR3 sequences, over 7.5% recorded once. This sample comprised peripheral blood, obtained 360 days after TCRalphabeta/CD19-depleted stem cell transplant. All receptors come from a female patient aged 2-15 years who had a stem cell transplant for Fanconi anemia, so the T cells may come from the graft donor. Both conserved end residues are part of each CDR3.

V: TRBV7-6; length: 16; CDR3: CASSPRTREGPYGYTF
V: TRBV20-1; length: 18; CDR3: CSAAGGSGSPVPYNEQFF
V: TRBV5-1; length: 13; CDR3: CASSFEFTDTQYF
V: TRBV5-1; length: 13; CDR3: CASSSGRTDTQYF
V: TRBV5-1; length: 15; CDR3: CASRQDRELFDEQYF
V: TRBV19; length: 15; CDR3: CASSMLSGRGGGYTF
V: TRBV4-3; length: 14; CDR3: CASSQDMDLETQYF
V: TRBV7-2; length: 15; CDR3: CASSPPGGRREPLHF
V: TRBV5-6; length: 15; CDR3: CASSLPQGQQYEQYF
V: TRBV5-1; length: 12; CDR3: CASSLTGNDEYF
V: TRBV12-3/TRBV12-4; length: 15; CDR3: CASSPRGLSTDTQYF
V: TRBV7-3; length: 15; CDR3: CASSPGQGTSYEQYF
V: TRBV9; length: 15; CDR3: CASSVAVQKGNEQFF
V: TRBV28; length: 14; CDR3: CASSPWKASYEQYF
V: TRBV6-2/TRBV6-3; length: 14; CDR3: CASSYGVGDTEAFF
V: TRBV20-1; length: 15; CDR3: CSARVWAGATDTQYF
V: TRBV12-3/TRBV12-4; length: 14; CDR3: CASSSGVRNNEQFF
V: TRBV9; length: 15; CDR3: CASSVSIEGVYGYTF
V: TRBV20-1; length: 13; CDR3: CSASLSSGNTIYF
V: TRBV3-1; length: 16; CDR3: CASSQEGGQYKNIQYF
V: TRBV6-6; length: 12; CDR3: CASSYPNNEQFF
V: TRBV4-3; length: 14; CDR3: CASSQVFLRGEQFF